The sample holds many counts of the clone carrying this T cell receptor beta chain. No antigen is known for it. This sample was taken from a study of T-cell memory formation after mild COVID-19. Across the study: Clusters were largely donor specific.

Overall study findings and caveats: CD4/CD8 balance held among clones contracting day 15 to 85, and later expanders leaned CD4+. In pre-infection memory, a portion of responding clones appeared, which suggested that cross-reactive memory joined.

5'RACE with constant-segment primers built TCRalpha and TCRbeta cDNA libraries with UMIs. TCRdb fed the 5' RACE reads into MiXCR, producing one record per CDR3 protein. The data contain hundreds of thousands of distinct CDR3 sequences, 20% to 25% of them singletons. Unmatched junction bases numbered 4, after V lost 0 bases and J lost 4 bases. The germline gives CDR1 LGHNA, CDR2 YSLEER. The CDR3 covers 16 residues. Sequences were obtained from PBMCs or a T cell subset sorted from them (not recorded which). The gene calls are TRBV4-3 and TRBJ2-1, with 9 bases matching TRBD2. The clonotype was recovered from a man in his late teens or twenties who had mild COVID-19 (a few samples of this study predate the infection). Cell type and time point are not known. The DNA for the CDR3 is TGCGCCAGCAGCCAAGATTCCGCGGGGGGGTACAATGAGCAGTTCTTC. Encoded protein: CASSQDSAGGYNEQFF.